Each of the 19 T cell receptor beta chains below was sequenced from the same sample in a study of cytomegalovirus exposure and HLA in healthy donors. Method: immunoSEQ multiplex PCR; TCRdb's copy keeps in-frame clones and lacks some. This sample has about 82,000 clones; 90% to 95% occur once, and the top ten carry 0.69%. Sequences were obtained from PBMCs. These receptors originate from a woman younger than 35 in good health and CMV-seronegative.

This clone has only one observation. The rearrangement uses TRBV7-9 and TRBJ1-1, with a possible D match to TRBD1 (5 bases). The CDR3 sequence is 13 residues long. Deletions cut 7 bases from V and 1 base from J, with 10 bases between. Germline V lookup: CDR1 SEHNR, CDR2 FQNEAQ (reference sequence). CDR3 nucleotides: TGTGCCAGCACCTCCGGACAGAACACTGAAGCTTTCTTT. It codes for CASTSGQNTEAFF.

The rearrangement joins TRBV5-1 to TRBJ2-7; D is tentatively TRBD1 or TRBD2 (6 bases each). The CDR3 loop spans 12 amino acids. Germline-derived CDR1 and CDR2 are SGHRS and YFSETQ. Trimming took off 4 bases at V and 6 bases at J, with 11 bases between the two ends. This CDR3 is CASSLGGREQYF. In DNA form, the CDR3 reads TGCGCCAGCAGCCTGGGGGGCCGCGAGCAGTACTTC.

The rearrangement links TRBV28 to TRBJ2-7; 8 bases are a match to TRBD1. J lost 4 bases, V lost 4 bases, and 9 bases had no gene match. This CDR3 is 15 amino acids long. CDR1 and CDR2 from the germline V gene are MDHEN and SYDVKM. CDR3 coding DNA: TGTGCCAGCAGTTCCATCTGGACAGGGCTTTACGAGCAGTACTTC. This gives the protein CASSSIWTGLYEQYF.

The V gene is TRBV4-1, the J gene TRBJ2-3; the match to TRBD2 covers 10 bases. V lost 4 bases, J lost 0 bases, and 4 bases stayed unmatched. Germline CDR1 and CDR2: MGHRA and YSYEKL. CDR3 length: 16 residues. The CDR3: CASSPYSGGSTDTQYF. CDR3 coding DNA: TGCGCCAGCAGCCCGTATAGCGGGGGGAGCACAGATACGCAGTATTTT.

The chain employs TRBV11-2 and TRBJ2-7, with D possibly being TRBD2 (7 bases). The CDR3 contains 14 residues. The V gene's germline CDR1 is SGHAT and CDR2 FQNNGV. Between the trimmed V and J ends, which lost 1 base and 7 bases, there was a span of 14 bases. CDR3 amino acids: CASSLVRGAGEQYF. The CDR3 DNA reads TGTGCCAGCAGCTTAGTACGGGGGGCTGGAGAGCAGTACTTC.

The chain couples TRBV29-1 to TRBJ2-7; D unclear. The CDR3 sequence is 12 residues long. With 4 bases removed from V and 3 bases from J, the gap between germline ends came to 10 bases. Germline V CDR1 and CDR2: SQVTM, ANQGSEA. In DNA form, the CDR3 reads TGCAGCGTTGTCGTGGCGGACTACGAGCAGTACTTC. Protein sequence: CSVVVADYEQYF.

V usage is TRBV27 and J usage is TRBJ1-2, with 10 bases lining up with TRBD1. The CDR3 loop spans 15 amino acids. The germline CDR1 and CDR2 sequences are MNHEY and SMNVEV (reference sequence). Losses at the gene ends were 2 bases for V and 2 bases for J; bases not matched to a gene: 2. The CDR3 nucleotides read TGTGCCAGCAGTTTAAGGACAGGGGGAAACTATGGCTACACCTTC. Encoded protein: CASSLRTGGNYGYTF.

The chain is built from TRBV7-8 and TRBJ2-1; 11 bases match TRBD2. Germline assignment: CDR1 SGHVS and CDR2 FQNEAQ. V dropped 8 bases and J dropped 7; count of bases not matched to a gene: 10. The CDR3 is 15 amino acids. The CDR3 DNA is TGTGCCAGCGGTAGCGGGGGGGCCTTGTGGAATGAGCAGTTCTTC. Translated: CASGSGGALWNEQFF.

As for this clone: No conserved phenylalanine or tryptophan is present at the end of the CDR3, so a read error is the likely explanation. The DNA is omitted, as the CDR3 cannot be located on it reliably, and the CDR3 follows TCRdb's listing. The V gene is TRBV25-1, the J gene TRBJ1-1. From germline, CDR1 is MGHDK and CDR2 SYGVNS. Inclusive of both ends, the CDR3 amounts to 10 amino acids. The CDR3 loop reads CASSAPGERG.

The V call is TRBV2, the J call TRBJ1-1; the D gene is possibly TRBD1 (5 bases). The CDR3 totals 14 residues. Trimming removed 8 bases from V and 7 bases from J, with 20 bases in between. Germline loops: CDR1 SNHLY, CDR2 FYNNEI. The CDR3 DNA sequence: TGTGCCAGCTGGGGCCGAAGGACGGCTGATGAAGCTTTCTTT. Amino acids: CASWGRRTADEAFF.

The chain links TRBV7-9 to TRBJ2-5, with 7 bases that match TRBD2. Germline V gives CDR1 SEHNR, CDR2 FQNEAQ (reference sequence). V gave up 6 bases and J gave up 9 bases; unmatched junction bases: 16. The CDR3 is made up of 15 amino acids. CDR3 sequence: CASRLTSGAGEAQYF. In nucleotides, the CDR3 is TGTGCCAGCAGGCTAACAAGCGGGGCGGGGGAGGCCCAGTACTTC.

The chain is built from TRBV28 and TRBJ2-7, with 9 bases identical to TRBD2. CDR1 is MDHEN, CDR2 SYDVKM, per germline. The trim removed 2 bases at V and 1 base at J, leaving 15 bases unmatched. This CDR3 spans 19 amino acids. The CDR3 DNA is TGTGCCAGCAGTTTAATGGCTAGCGGGACGTTCAGAGTATCCTACGAGCAGTACTTC. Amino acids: CASSLMASGTFRVSYEQYF.

Here the CDR3 reads CASSGGYTGEPQHF. The CDR3 region has the DNA TGTGCCAGCAGTGGCGGGTACACGGGGGAGCCCCAGCATTTT. The chain recombines TRBV6-1 with TRBJ1-5; possible D gene TRBD1, 5 bases. Germline V gene lookup returns CDR1 MNHNS and CDR2 SASEGT. With 4 bases removed from V and 8 bases from J, the gap between germline ends came to 15 bases. The CDR3 consists of 14 residues.

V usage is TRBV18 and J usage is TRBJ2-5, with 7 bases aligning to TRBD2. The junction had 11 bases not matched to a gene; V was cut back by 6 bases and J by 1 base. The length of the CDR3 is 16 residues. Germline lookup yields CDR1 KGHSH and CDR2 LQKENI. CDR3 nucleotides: TGTGCCAGCTCCCCCTTCACACTAGCGCCCCAAGAGACCCAGTACTTC. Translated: CASSPFTLAPQETQYF.

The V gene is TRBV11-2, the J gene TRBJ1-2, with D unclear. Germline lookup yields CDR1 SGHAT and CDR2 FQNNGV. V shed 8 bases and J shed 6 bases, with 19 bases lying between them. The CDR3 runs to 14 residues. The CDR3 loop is CASGLDWGLDGYTF. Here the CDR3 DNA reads TGTGCCAGCGGACTTGATTGGGGTTTGGATGGCTACACCTTC.

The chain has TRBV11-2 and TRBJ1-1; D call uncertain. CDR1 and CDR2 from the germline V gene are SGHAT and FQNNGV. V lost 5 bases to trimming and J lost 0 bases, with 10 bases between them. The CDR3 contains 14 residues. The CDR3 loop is CASSEHLLNTEAFF. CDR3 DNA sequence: TGTGCCAGCAGCGAACACCTGCTGAACACTGAAGCTTTCTTT.

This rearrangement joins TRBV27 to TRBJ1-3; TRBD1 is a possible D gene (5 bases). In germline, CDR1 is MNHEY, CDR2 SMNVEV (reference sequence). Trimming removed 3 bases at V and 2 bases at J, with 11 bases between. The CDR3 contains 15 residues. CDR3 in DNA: TGTGCCAGCAGTTTTAGGCAGGGTGCTGGAAACACCATATATTTT. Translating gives CASSFRQGAGNTIYF.

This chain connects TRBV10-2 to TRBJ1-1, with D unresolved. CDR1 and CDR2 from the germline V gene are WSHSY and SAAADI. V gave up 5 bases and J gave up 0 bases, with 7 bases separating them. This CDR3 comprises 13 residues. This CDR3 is CASSPGMNTEAFF. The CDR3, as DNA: TGCGCCAGCAGTCCGGGGATGAACACTGAAGCTTTCTTT.

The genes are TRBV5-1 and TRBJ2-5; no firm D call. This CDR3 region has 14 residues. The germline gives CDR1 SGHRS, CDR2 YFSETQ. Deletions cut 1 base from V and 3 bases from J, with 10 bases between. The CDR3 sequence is CASSLTSGKETQYF. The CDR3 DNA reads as TGCGCCAGCAGCTTGACGTCAGGCAAAGAGACCCAGTACTTC.